Following are 27 T cell receptor beta chains from one sample sequenced in a study of blood T cell repertoires in COVID-19. Sequencing was performed with immunoSEQ multiplex PCR; in TCRdb, only in-frame clones are kept and a portion is missing. The profile shows under 300,000 clones, over 80% of them singletons. Material for sequencing was PBMCs or T cells enriched from blood (not recorded which). The receptors stem from a human donor in a cohort exposed to, infected with or recovered from COVID-19 (not recorded which). The donor label of this sample is uncertain.

V usage is TRBV3-1 (or the pseudogene TRBV3-2) and J usage is TRBJ2-3, with 9 positions matching TRBD2. Germline lookup yields CDR1 LGHDT and CDR2 YNNKEL (reference sequence). The CDR3 consists of 17 residues. With 0 bases clipped from V and 5 bases from J, the junction kept 9 bases outside the gene matches. CDR3 nucleotides: TGTGCCAGCAGCCAAGAATTGGTAGCGGGGGAGAGAGATACGCAGTATTTT. Protein: CASSQELVAGERDTQYF.

This clone was picked up one time. V and J are TRBV9 and TRBJ1-4, with D possibly matching TRBD1 (5 bases). CDR3 size: 12 residues. Germline CDR1 reads SGDLS; CDR2 reads YYNGEE. The germline V and J ends were trimmed by 7 bases and 8 bases, with 12 bases remaining between them. CDR3 loop: CASGFTGEKLFF. As DNA, the CDR3 is TGTGCCAGCGGATTTACAGGAGAAAAACTGTTTTTT.

J is TRBJ2-7 and V is TRBV28, with 7 bases aligning to TRBD1. This CDR3 region has 13 residues. V lost 8 bases to trimming and J lost 6 bases; unmatched junction nucleotides: 10. Germline V lookup: CDR1 MDHEN, CDR2 SYDVKM. The CDR3 region has the DNA TGTGCCAGCCGCAACCCACAGGGGTTCGAGCAGTACTTC. Encoded protein: CASRNPQGFEQYF.

V and J are TRBV5-6 and TRBJ2-5, with TRBD1 identical over 8 bases. Unmatched junction bases numbered 13, after V lost 4 bases and J lost 5 bases. The germline V gene encodes CDR1 SGHDT and CDR2 YYEEEE. This CDR3 region has 16 residues. The CDR3 nucleotides read TGTGCCAGCAGCGATTGGCAGGGGGCGCAATGGGAGACCCAGTACTTC. Amino acids: CASSDWQGAQWETQYF.

The rearrangement links TRBV11-2 to TRBJ2-2; 11 nucleotides line up with TRBD2. The CDR3 is 17 amino acids. Germline V gene data show CDR1 as SGHAT and CDR2 as FQNNGV. Trimming took 1 base from V and 6 from J; bases not matched to a gene: 7. The CDR3 DNA follows: TGTGCCAGCAGCTTAGTAGCGGGGGGGCCTGTCGCCGGGGAGCTGTTTTTT. Protein sequence: CASSLVAGGPVAGELFF.

V usage is TRBV7-3 and J usage is TRBJ1-3; a possible D gene is TRBD1 (5 bases). Per the germline V gene, CDR1 is SGHTA and CDR2 is FQGTGA. Deletions cut 2 bases from V and 6 bases from J, with 11 bases between. CDR3 length: 14 residues. The CDR3 region has the DNA TGTGCCAGCAGCTTACCGGGGGTAGAAAACACCATATATTTT. Protein sequence: CASSLPGVENTIYF.

This CDR3 is CASSIGSGAGNEQFF. CDR3 bases: TGTGCCAGTAGTATAGGAAGCGGTGCCGGGAATGAGCAGTTCTTC. The chain employs TRBV19 and TRBJ2-1; D perhaps matches TRBD2 (5 bases). This CDR3 region has 15 residues. The V end was cut by 1 base, the J end by 7 bases, with 14 bases between. In germline, CDR1 is LNHDA, CDR2 SQIVND (reference sequence).

The chain employs TRBV4-2 and TRBJ2-2; the D gene is possibly TRBD2 (5 bases). Germline-derived CDR1 and CDR2 are LGHNA and YNFKEQ. Trimming removed 0 bases at V and 4 bases at J, with 9 bases between. The CDR3 has 15 amino acids. CDR3 nucleotides: TGTGCCAGCAGCCAAGATGAACGGGGCACCGGGGAGCTGTTTTTT. This sequence encodes CASSQDERGTGELFF.

The rearrangement joins TRBV7-2 to TRBJ2-3, with a possible D match to TRBD2 (6 bases). V lost 5 bases and J 6 bases, leaving 18 bases between the germline ends. Germline loops: CDR1 SGHTA, CDR2 FQGNSA. This CDR3 spans 15 amino acids. The CDR3 protein is CASSLLAPPRDTQYF. In DNA, the CDR3 is TGTGCCAGCAGCCTACTAGCCCCTCCCAGGGATACGCAGTATTTT.

The chain couples TRBV7-8 to TRBJ1-5; the D is unclear. The CDR3 sequence is 14 residues long. Germline CDR1 is SGHVS and CDR2 is FQNEAQ. Trimming removed 8 bases at V and 6 bases at J, with 17 bases between. CDR3 protein: CASRKSGGSQPQHF. CDR3 nucleotide sequence: TGTGCCAGCCGAAAGTCGGGAGGAAGTCAGCCCCAGCATTTT.

The chain joins TRBV3-1 (or the pseudogene TRBV3-2) to TRBJ1-3; no definite D call. Germline assignment: CDR1 LGHDT and CDR2 YNNKEL (reference sequence). V lost 4 bases and J lost 0, with 13 bases in between. The length of the CDR3 is 16 residues. For the CDR3, the DNA is TGTGCCAGCAGCCCTGCGGGTCCTAGCTCTGGAAACACCATATATTTT. This codes for CASSPAGPSSGNTIYF.

J is TRBJ2-3 and V is TRBV7-9, with TRBD2 matching 8 bases. The ends lost 0 bases at V and 3 bases at J; junction bases unmatched: 5. The CDR3 is made up of 16 amino acids. CDR1 SEHNR and CDR2 FQNEAQ come from the germline V gene (reference sequence). The DNA of the CDR3 is TGTGCCAGCAGCTTAGCCCTCGGGACTAGTACAGATACGCAGTATTTT. Protein sequence: CASSLALGTSTDTQYF.

This chain links TRBV4-1 with TRBJ1-2; the D gene is possibly TRBD1 (6 bases). V was cut by 1 base and J by 5 bases, with 11 bases left in between. The CDR3 length is 14 residues. Germline-derived CDR1 and CDR2 are MGHRA and YSYEKL. CDR3 residues: CASSQGGGRYGYTF. DNA of the CDR3: TGCGCCAGCAGCCAAGGGGGGGGGCGATATGGCTACACCTTC.

The chain recombines TRBV19 with TRBJ2-3, with 10 nucleotides matching TRBD2. The CDR3 totals 18 residues. The germline V gene has CDR1 LNHDA and CDR2 SQIVND (reference sequence). V dropped 4 bases and J dropped 4; count of bases not matched to a gene: 14. The CDR3 is CASSTLGSSGGAADTQYF. In nucleotides, the CDR3 is TGTGCCAGTAGTACTTTAGGTTCGAGCGGGGGGGCCGCAGATACGCAGTATTTT.

The V gene is TRBV27, the J gene TRBJ1-1, with D perhaps matching TRBD1 (5 bases). The CDR3 sequence is 15 residues long. Germline CDR1 is MNHEY and CDR2 is SMNVEV (reference sequence). Trimming cost V 3 bases and J 10 bases, with 21 bases left between them. CDR3 amino acids: CASSLDSRVGSTAFF. In nucleotides, the CDR3 is TGTGCCAGCAGTTTGGATTCCAGGGTGGGGTCCACAGCTTTCTTT.

This chain links TRBV5-1 with TRBJ2-3; possibly TRBD2 for D (6 bases). This CDR3 region has 14 residues. The V end lost 4 bases, the J end lost 1 base, and 10 bases lay between the germline ends. Per the germline V gene, CDR1 is SGHRS and CDR2 is YFSETQ. The CDR3 bases are TGCGCCAGCAGCATCCGACTAGGCACAGATACGCAGTATTTT. This gives the protein CASSIRLGTDTQYF.

J is TRBJ2-1 and V is TRBV7-6; TRBD2 agrees at 8 bases. Germline lookup yields CDR1 SGHVS and CDR2 FNYEAQ. With V trimmed by 3 bases and J by 5 bases, 9 bases remained unmatched. The CDR3 length is 16 residues. The DNA for the CDR3 is TGTGCCAGCAGCTTGGAGGGGCGGGGGGCCAACAATGAGCAGTTCTTC. This encodes CASSLEGRGANNEQFF. The full variable domain, completed using reference TRBV7-6 and TRBJ2-1, is GAGVSQSPRYKVTKRGQDVALRCDPISGHVSLYWYRQALGQGPEFLTYFNYEAQQDKSGLPNDRFSAERPEGSISTLTIQRTEQRDSAMYRCASSLEGRGANNEQFFGPGTRLTVL.

In its sample, this clone was seen once. This CDR3 is CASRTGTGRSNTGELFF. CDR3 nucleotide sequence: TGTGCCAGTAGAACCGGGACAGGGCGGTCGAACACCGGGGAGCTGTTTTTT. The chain carries TRBV19 and TRBJ2-2, with TRBD1 identical over 9 bases. With V trimmed by 6 bases and J by 0 bases, 8 bases remained unmatched. This CDR3 has 17 residues. The germline CDR1 and CDR2 sequences are LNHDA and SQIVND (reference sequence).

This chain uses TRBV6-1 with TRBJ2-3; perhaps TRBD1 as D (6 bases). Germline V lookup: CDR1 MNHNS, CDR2 SASEGT. V lost 5 bases, J lost 5 bases, and 17 bases lay in between. This CDR3 has 15 amino acids. The DNA for the CDR3 is TGTGCCAGCAGTCCCCAGGGGACCACAAAAGATACGCAGTATTTT. This gives the protein CASSPQGTTKDTQYF.

V is TRBV14 and J is TRBJ2-1; possible D gene TRBD1, 6 bases. CDR3 size: 15 residues. V lost 4 bases and J lost 6, with 16 bases in between. CDR1 is SGHDN and CDR2 is FVKESK in the germline V gene. CDR3 sequence (DNA): TGTGCCAGCAGCCCGGGGACACCCTTGGGCAATGAGCAGTTCTTC. Translated, it gives CASSPGTPLGNEQFF.

This chain joins TRBV2 and TRBJ1-1; TRBD1 aligns across 7 bases. J gave up 1 base and V 6 bases, and 5 bases lay outside the gene matches. The CDR3 consists of 14 residues. The V gene's germline CDR1 is SNHLY and CDR2 FYNNEI. The CDR3 loop reads CASRRDSQNTEAFF. The CDR3, as DNA: TGTGCCAGCAGACGGGACAGTCAGAACACTGAAGCTTTCTTT.

The V and J genes are TRBV5-1 and TRBJ1-4, with 8 bases that match TRBD1. V lost 4 bases to trimming and J lost 8 bases; unmatched junction nucleotides: 7. The CDR3 is made up of 14 amino acids. Germline-derived CDR1 and CDR2 are SGHRS and YFSETQ. The CDR3 loop reads CASSPDRVKEKLFF. CDR3 coding DNA: TGCGCCAGCAGCCCGGACAGGGTCAAGGAAAAACTGTTTTTT.

About this clone: This sample also contains other DNA sequences that code for the same CDR3. The chain employs TRBV5-1 and TRBJ1-3; TRBD1 is a possible D gene (5 bases). Germline assignment: CDR1 SGHRS and CDR2 YFSETQ. The ends were cut back, 0 bases at V and 2 bases at J, with 9 bases in the middle. The CDR3 length is 15 residues. CDR3 DNA sequence: TGCGCCAGCAGCTTGGAGGCAGGGACTGGAAACACCATATATTTT. Residues: CASSLEAGTGNTIYF.

The genes are TRBV10-3 and TRBJ2-7, with D maybe TRBD1 (5 bases). V lost 10 bases and J 4 bases, leaving 23 bases between the germline ends. This CDR3 region has 15 residues. Per the germline V gene, CDR1 is ENHRY and CDR2 is SYGVKD. In DNA, the CDR3 is TGTGCCACCTCCGATCGATGGGGCCCCGGGTACGAGCAGTACTTC. This sequence encodes CATSDRWGPGYEQYF.

V gene TRBV2 combines with J gene TRBJ1-1; the D gene is possibly TRBD1 (6 bases). This CDR3 region has 13 residues. V lost 7 bases and J 4 bases, leaving 13 bases between the germline ends. Germline CDR1 and CDR2: SNHLY and FYNNEI. This CDR3 is CASITGGGTEAFF. The CDR3 DNA is TGTGCCAGCATCACGGGGGGCGGCACTGAAGCTTTCTTT. Using reference TRBV2 and TRBJ1-1 for the parts outside the CDR3, the full variable domain is EPEVTQTPSHQVTQMGQEVILRCVPISNHLYFYWYRQILGQKVEFLVSFYNNEISEKSEIFDDQFSVERPDGSNFTLKIRSTKLEDSAMYFCASITGGGTEAFFGQGTRLTVV.

The chain couples TRBV7-6 to TRBJ1-3; D is unresolved. Deletions cut 1 base from V and 1 base from J, with 11 bases between. The CDR3 consists of 16 residues. CDR1 and CDR2 from the germline V gene are SGHVS and FNYEAQ. DNA for the CDR3: TGTGCCAGCAGCTTAGTTCAGGCTCCTTCTGGAAACACCATATATTTT. Protein sequence: CASSLVQAPSGNTIYF.

V is TRBV21-1 and J is TRBJ2-7; the D call in the table, TRBD1, was not verified against the DNA. TRBV21-1 is recorded as a pseudogene. CDR3 length: 20 amino acids. Here the CDR3 reads CASSKEENRGRGGSSYEQYF. For the CDR3, the DNA is TGTGCCAGCAGCAAAGAGGAAAACAGGGGGCGCGGCGGTAGCTCCTACGAGCAGTACTTC.